This T cell receptor beta chain was sequenced during a study of Ad26.COV2.S vaccination and SARS-CoV-2 variants. Study as a whole: Intramuscular Ad26.COV2.S doses were given once or twice, 56 days apart. Study-wide results and caveats: Vaccine and placebo recipients had comparable breadth of non-spike TCRs. Overall T cell responses may have been underestimated by the analyses of TCR breadth and depth.

Germline V lookup: CDR1 SNHLY, CDR2 FYNNEI. The V end lost 10 bases, the J end lost 4 bases, and 13 bases lay between the germline ends. The CDR3 runs 12 residues. Comments on this clone: Its antigen is unidentified.

Treatment: around 19 received Ad26.COV2.S at low or high dose, single or two shots; about 5 received placebo; per-sample allocation not given. Each sample was drawn 63 days after the first injection (of vaccine or placebo). At a Boston site, the person donating was an adult of 18-55 years. The data were produced by immunoSEQ multiplex PCR, yet TCRdb's version contains in-frame clones alone and is incomplete. The sample holds about 350,000 clones, over 75% seen once. The rearrangement links TRBV2 to TRBJ2-5; D gene unclear. This sample comprised peripheral blood, obtained in a trial of Ad26.COV2.S vaccine versus placebo. The receptor's source is a person aged 18-65 years who received the Ad26.COV2.S COVID-19 vaccine or a placebo. CDR3 sequence: CATLPLSETQYF. The CDR3 DNA follows: TGTGCCACCTTACCTCTCTCAGAGACCCAGTACTTC.